The 4 T cell receptor beta chains listed next were all sequenced from one sample in a study of regulatory T cells in long-lasting Graves disease. Time point reported: persistent/refractory GD, antithyroid drugs over 5 years with positive TRAb. TCR sequences were obtained from RNA taken from PBMCs. CDR3-region Arm-PCR and iRepertoire HTBI primers produced the TCR beta libraries. TCRdb re-called the multiplex PCR reads with MiXCR, one entry per CDR3 protein. The sample contains about 430,000 distinct CDR3 sequences, roughly a fifth of which appear only once. The sequenced sample was peripheral blood mononuclear cells (PBMCs), obtained when the disease was refractory, from a patient treated with antithyroid drugs. These receptor sequences come from a female donor with Graves disease.

V and J are TRBV4-1 and TRBJ2-1; tentatively, D is TRBD2 (6 bases). Germline assignment: CDR1 MGHRA and CDR2 YSYEKL. V was pared by 4 bases and J by 4 bases, with 26 bases between. The CDR3 runs to 19 residues. As DNA, the CDR3 is TGCGCCAGCAGCCCCGACCCGGTATTTAGCGGCCATCTTTACAATGAGCAGTTCTTC. Amino acid sequence: CASSPDPVFSGHLYNEQFF.

This clonotype came up a few times. This chain connects TRBV19 to TRBJ1-1, with a tentative D call TRBD1 (6 bases). Germline V gene lookup returns CDR1 LNHDA and CDR2 SQIVND (reference sequence). V was clipped by 1 base and J by 0 bases, with 12 bases between them. The CDR3 totals 16 residues. The CDR3 loop is CASSIGFRDMNTEAFF. The CDR3 bases are TGTGCCAGTAGTATAGGGTTTAGGGACATGAACACTGAAGCTTTCTTT.

CDR3 sequence reads: CAWSVGRNNQPQHF. The DNA for the CDR3 is TGTGCCTGGAGTGTCGGCAGGAACAATCAGCCCCAGCATTTT. The chain links TRBV30 to TRBJ1-5, with unresolved D. Germline CDR1 GTSNPN, CDR2 SVGIG (reference sequence). The CDR3 runs to 14 residues. V was shortened by 0 bases and J by 3 bases, with 9 bases between the two germline ends. The variable domain in full, with the rest retrieved from reference TRBV30 and TRBJ1-5, is SQTIHQWPATLVQPVGSPLSLECTVEGTSNPNLYWYRQAAGRGLQLLFYSVGIGQISSEVPQNLSASRPQDRQFILSSKKLLLSDSGFYLCAWSVGRNNQPQHFGDGTRLSIL.

This rearrangement joins TRBV7-9 to TRBJ2-3; 15 bases line up with TRBD2. Per the germline V gene, CDR1 is SEHNR and CDR2 is FQNEAQ (reference sequence). V lost 5 bases to trimming and J lost 1 base; unmatched junction nucleotides: 19. CDR3 length: 22 residues. The CDR3 coding sequence is TGTGCCAGCAGCCCTGGCGGGCGCGGAGGACTAGCGGGAGGGGGGCGCACAGATACGCAGTATTTT. This translates into CASSPGGRGGLAGGGRTDTQYF.